The 5 T cell receptor beta chains presented below share a single source sample, sequenced in a study of cytomegalovirus exposure and HLA in healthy donors. PCR primers comprised 60 Vbeta and 13 Jbeta primers. Libraries were prepared by immunoSEQ multiplex PCR; TCRdb keeps only in-frame clonotypes and omits some of them. The sample includes around 130,000 clones, 83% of them seen just once. Sequencing was done on a sample of PBMCs. These receptors were obtained from a girl aged 2 to 9 in good health and CMV-seronegative.

A few counts support this clone. This sequence joins TRBV13 and TRBJ2-7, with D unresolved. CDR3 length: 13 residues. V was cut by 2 bases and J by 2 bases, with 7 bases left in between. CDR1 is PRHDT and CDR2 is FYEKMQ in the germline V gene (reference sequence). CDR3 nucleotide sequence: TGTGCCAGCAGCTTATCCGTAGCCTACGAGCAGTACTTC. This codes for CASSLSVAYEQYF.

Concerning this clone: The junction departs from the called germline gene at one end, perhaps through a read error. The rearrangement uses TRBV6-1 and TRBJ1-1; D might be TRBD1 (5 bases). This CDR3 is 14 amino acids long. CDR1 and CDR2 from the germline V gene are MNHNS and SASEGT. In nucleotides, the CDR3 is TGTGCCAGCAGTGTCGGGGGAAGGAACGCTGAAGCTTTCTTT. It yields the protein CASSVGGRNAEAFF.

J is TRBJ1-4 and V is TRBV19, with TRBD1 identical over 7 bases. CDR3 length: 16 amino acids. The germline gives CDR1 LNHDA, CDR2 SQIVND (reference sequence). J was trimmed by 0 bases and V by 5 bases; bases with no gene match: 6. In nucleotides, the CDR3 is TGTGCCAGTAGTGGCACAGGGGTGACAACTAATGAAAAACTGTTTTTT. It encodes CASSGTGVTTNEKLFF.

A single count supports this clone. The chain joins TRBV5-1 to TRBJ2-3; TRBD2 matches at 8 bases. The ends lost 1 base at V and 5 bases at J; junction bases unmatched: 9. In germline, CDR1 is SGHRS, CDR2 YFSETQ. This CDR3 comprises 16 residues. The CDR3 coding sequence is TGCGCCAGCAGCTTGATCCAGCGGGAGTTCGGAGATACGCAGTATTTT. The encoded protein is CASSLIQREFGDTQYF.

A single count supports this clone. The V gene is TRBV7-6, the J gene TRBJ2-3, with 10 bases that match TRBD2. The CDR3 spans 17 residues. The V and J ends lost 1 base and 0 bases, in that order; junction bases with no gene match: 4. The germline V gene has CDR1 SGHVS and CDR2 FNYEAQ. CDR3 region: CASSLGLAGESTDTQYF. The CDR3 bases are TGTGCCAGCAGCTTAGGGCTAGCGGGAGAGAGCACAGATACGCAGTATTTT.